Following are 15 T cell receptor beta chains from one sample sequenced in a study of T cell repertoires in cytomegalovirus infection. TCRdb fed the reads into MiXCR, producing one record per CDR3 protein. The table has about 530,000 distinct CDR3 sequences, more than 25% seen once. Specimen: PBMCs. All receptors derive from a human donor in good health (CMV status not recorded). Some clones in this sample may be carry-over from other donors' samples.

Concerning this clonotype: This is likely an artifact of a read error, given a far larger clone one base away. The rearrangement links TRBV25-1 to TRBJ1-2, with 7 nucleotides matching TRBD1. The CDR3 length is 13 residues. Germline V lookup: CDR1 MGHDK, CDR2 SYGVNS. J gave up 2 bases and V 6 bases, and 3 bases lay outside the gene matches. In DNA, the CDR3 is TGTGCCAGCAGACCGGGACAGAACTATGGCTACACCTTC. This sequence encodes CASRPGQNYGYTF.

There are many counts of this clonotype. The chain is built from TRBV4-3 and TRBJ2-1, with 15 nucleotides matching TRBD2. Germline CDR1 is LGHNA and CDR2 is YSLEER. The CDR3 spans 17 residues. Losses at the gene ends were 0 bases for V and 4 bases for J; bases not matched to a gene: 1. The CDR3 sequence: CASSQDGLAGGYNEQFF. In DNA, the CDR3 is TGCGCCAGCAGCCAAGATGGACTAGCGGGAGGGTACAATGAGCAGTTCTTC.

This clonotype was seen ten or more times. The gene calls are TRBV7-2 and TRBJ1-6, with D possibly being TRBD1 (6 bases). V was trimmed by 4 bases and J by 5 bases, leaving 18 bases between them. CDR3 length: 17 amino acids. CDR1 is SGHTA and CDR2 is FQGNSA in the germline V gene. The CDR3 region has the DNA TGTGCCAGCAGCTCGCCCCCAGGGGCGGGGGATAATTCACCCCTCCACTTT. Protein product: CASSSPPGAGDNSPLHF.

The chain is built from TRBV28 and TRBJ2-7, with unresolved D. The CDR3 extends over 11 amino acids. V was clipped by 4 bases and J by 10 bases, with 11 bases between them. CDR1 MDHEN and CDR2 SYDVKM come from the germline V gene. The CDR3: CASSSGPEQYF. The CDR3 DNA reads as TGTGCCAGCAGTTCCGGACCGGAACAGTACTTC.

V gene TRBV5-6 combines with J gene TRBJ1-4; D unclear. Germline lookup yields CDR1 SGHDT and CDR2 YYEEEE. The V end lost 5 bases, the J end lost 0 bases, and 2 bases lay between the germline ends. The CDR3 is 12 amino acids. The CDR3: CASRATNEKLFF. CDR3 sequence (DNA): TGTGCCAGCAGGGCAACTAATGAAAAACTGTTTTTT.

The chain joins TRBV19 to TRBJ2-1; maybe TRBD1 (6 bases). Germline assignment: CDR1 LNHDA and CDR2 SQIVND (reference sequence). Between the trimmed V and J ends, which lost 5 bases and 14 bases, there was a span of 19 bases. The CDR3 consists of 13 residues. The CDR3 region has the DNA TGTGCCAGTAGTCCGTACGGGACACAAGAAGAGTTCTTC. This sequence encodes CASSPYGTQEEFF.

The rearrangement uses TRBV20-1 and TRBJ2-3; 8 nucleotides line up with TRBD2. The V gene end was trimmed by 7 bases and the J gene end by 3 bases; junction bases not matched to a gene: 9. Germline V CDR1 and CDR2: DFQATT, SNEGSKA (reference sequence). The CDR3 sequence is 14 residues long. CDR3 loop: CSVHLAGGTDTQYF. DNA of the CDR3: TGCAGTGTCCATCTAGCGGGTGGGACAGATACGCAGTATTTT.

This clonotype was seen repeatedly, ten times or more. The chain carries TRBV7-2 and TRBJ2-1; 7 bases agree with TRBD2. Germline V gene data show CDR1 as SGHTA and CDR2 as FQGNSA. The V segment lost 0 bases and the J segment 9 bases; nucleotides outside the gene matches: 8. The CDR3 is made up of 15 amino acids. CDR3 nucleotides: TGTGCCAGCAGCTTAGCTTCCGAAGGGAGGGGTGAGCAGTTCTTC. It is translated as CASSLASEGRGEQFF.

This clonotype was recorded a few times. The chain carries TRBV20-1 and TRBJ2-7; a possible D gene is TRBD2 (6 bases). Germline CDR1 DFQATT, CDR2 SNEGSKA (reference sequence). Trimming removed 7 bases at V and 3 bases at J, with 16 bases between. The CDR3 is 13 residues long. The CDR3 nucleotides read TGCAGTGGGGCCCGAGCGGGTCACTACGAGCAGTACTTC. Amino acids: CSGARAGHYEQYF.

This clonotype has just a few counts. The CDR3 coding sequence is TGCGCCAGCAGCCAAGATCGAGATACGCAGTATTTT. Its translation is CASSQDRDTQYF. The chain couples TRBV4-1 to TRBJ2-3; no reliable D call. V shed 0 bases and J shed 5 bases, with 3 bases lying between them. Germline V gene sequence: CDR1 MGHRA, CDR2 YSYEKL. CDR3 size: 12 residues.

V is TRBV6-2 or TRBV6-3 and J is TRBJ1-1; 7 bases line up with TRBD1. J gave up 10 bases and V 7 bases, and 9 bases lay outside the gene matches. Looked up from germline, CDR1 is MNHEY and CDR2 is SVGEGT. The CDR3 totals 12 residues. CDR3 protein: CASTDPSGGAFF. The DNA of the CDR3 is TGTGCCAGCACCGATCCATCAGGGGGAGCTTTCTTT.

This clonotype showed up many times. CDR3 bases: TGTGCCAGCAGTTACTCTTGGTCAGGGGGCGATGGCTACACCTTC. As protein: CASSYSWSGGDGYTF. The chain uses TRBV6-5 and TRBJ1-2, with TRBD1 matching over 8 bases. Germline V CDR1 and CDR2: MNHEY, SVGAGI. The V gene end was trimmed by 0 bases and the J gene end by 6 bases; junction bases not matched to a gene: 6. The CDR3 has 15 residues.

The rearrangement links TRBV27 to TRBJ2-2; TRBD1 agrees at 7 bases. CDR3 length: 15 residues. The ends lost 4 bases at V and 6 bases at J; junction bases unmatched: 8. Per the germline V gene, CDR1 is MNHEY and CDR2 is SMNVEV (reference sequence). The CDR3 loop is CASSSPRQGAGELFF. The CDR3 nucleotides are TGTGCCAGCAGTTCCCCCCGACAGGGCGCCGGGGAGCTGTTTTTT.

The chain joins TRBV12-3 or TRBV12-4 to TRBJ1-2, with D possibly matching TRBD1 (5 bases). The CDR3 covers 15 residues. Trimming removed 0 bases at V and 8 bases at J, with 16 bases between. The CDR3 DNA sequence: TGTGCCAGCAGTTTAGCGCTGGGGGGTCGTGGAGGCTACACCTTC. Its protein product is CASSLALGGRGGYTF.

This chain joins TRBV29-1 and TRBJ2-1, with 9 positions matching TRBD2. V shed 3 bases and J 4 bases; nucleotides not matched to a gene: 7. Germline CDR1 is SQVTM and CDR2 is ANQGSEA. The length of the CDR3 is 15 residues. The CDR3 loop is CSVDSGRRGYNEQFF. CDR3 DNA: TGCAGCGTTGACAGCGGGAGGAGGGGATACAATGAGCAGTTCTTC.